The entry below describes one T cell receptor (beta chain). This sample was taken from a study of blood T cell repertoires in COVID-19. Study summary: Whether acute or convalescent, the COVID-19 samples came from the United States, Italy and Spain. PBMCs, B-cell-depleted T cells, or T cells provided the cDNA or gDNA that made up the material.

Clones were read by immunoSEQ multiplex PCR, and TCRdb kept only the in-frame ones, dropping some. The table has some 260,000 clones, 80% to 90% seen once. Trimming shortened V by 4 bases and J by 2 bases, and 8 bases separated the two germline ends. Germline CDR1 is MRHNA and CDR2 is SNTAGT. CDR3 length: 13 amino acids. The Seattle patients, enrolled during active infection, were followed longitudinally. The rearrangement uses TRBV6-4 and TRBJ1-1; no reliable D call. Sequenced sample: peripheral blood. The clonotype was recovered from a woman between 65 and 79 years old with COVID-19, enrolled during active disease. CDR3 nucleotides: TGTGCCAGCAGTGTGGAGATTAACACTGAAGCTTTCTTT. Its translation is CASSVEINTEAFF.